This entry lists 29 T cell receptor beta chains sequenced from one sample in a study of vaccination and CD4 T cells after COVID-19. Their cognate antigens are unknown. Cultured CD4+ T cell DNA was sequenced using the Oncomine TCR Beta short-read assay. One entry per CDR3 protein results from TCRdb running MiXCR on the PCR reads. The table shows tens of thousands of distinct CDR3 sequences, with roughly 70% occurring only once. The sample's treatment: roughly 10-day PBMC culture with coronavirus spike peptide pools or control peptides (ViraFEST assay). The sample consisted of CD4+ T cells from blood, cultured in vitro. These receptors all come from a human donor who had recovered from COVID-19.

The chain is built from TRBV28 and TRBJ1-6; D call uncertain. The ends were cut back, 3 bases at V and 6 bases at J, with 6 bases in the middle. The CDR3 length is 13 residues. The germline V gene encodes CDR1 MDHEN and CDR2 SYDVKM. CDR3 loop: CASSLDPNSPLHF. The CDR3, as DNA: TGTGCCAGCAGTTTGGACCCTAATTCACCCCTCCACTTT. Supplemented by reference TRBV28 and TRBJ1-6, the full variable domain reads DVKVTQSSRYLVKRTGEKVFLECVQDMDHENMFWYRQDPGLGLRLIYFSYDVKMKEKGDIPEGYSVSREKKERFSLILESASTNQTSMYLCASSLDPNSPLHFGNGTRLTVT.

CDR3 region: CASSSRQGATGNQPQHF. The CDR3 DNA reads as TGTGCCAGCAGTTCCCGACAGGGGGCGACGGGGAATCAGCCCCAGCATTTT. V is TRBV28 and J is TRBJ1-5, with 10 bases that match TRBD1. Trimming at V came to 4 bases and at J to 4 bases, leaving 10 bases not matched to a gene. The CDR3 is made up of 17 amino acids. Germline V gene sequence: CDR1 MDHEN, CDR2 SYDVKM.

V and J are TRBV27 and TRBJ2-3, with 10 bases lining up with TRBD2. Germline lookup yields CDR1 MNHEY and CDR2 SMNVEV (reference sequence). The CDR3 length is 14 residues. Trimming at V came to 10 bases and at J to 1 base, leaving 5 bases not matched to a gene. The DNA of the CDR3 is TGTGCCACTCTAGCGGGAGCGGGCACAGATACGCAGTATTTT. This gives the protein CATLAGAGTDTQYF.

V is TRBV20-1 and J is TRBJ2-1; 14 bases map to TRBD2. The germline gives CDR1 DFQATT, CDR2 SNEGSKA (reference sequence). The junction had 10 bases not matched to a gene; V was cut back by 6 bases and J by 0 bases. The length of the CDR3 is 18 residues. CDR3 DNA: TGCAGTGCAGCGTCGGGACTAGCGGGGGTAAGCTCCTACAATGAGCAGTTCTTC. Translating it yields CSAASGLAGVSSYNEQFF.

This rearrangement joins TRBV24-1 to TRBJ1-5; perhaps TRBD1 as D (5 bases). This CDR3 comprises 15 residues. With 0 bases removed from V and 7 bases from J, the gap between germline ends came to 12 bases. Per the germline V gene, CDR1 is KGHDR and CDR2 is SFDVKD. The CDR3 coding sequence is TGTGCCACCAGTGATTTGAAGACGGGGGGACAGCCCCAGCATTTT. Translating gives CATSDLKTGGQPQHF.

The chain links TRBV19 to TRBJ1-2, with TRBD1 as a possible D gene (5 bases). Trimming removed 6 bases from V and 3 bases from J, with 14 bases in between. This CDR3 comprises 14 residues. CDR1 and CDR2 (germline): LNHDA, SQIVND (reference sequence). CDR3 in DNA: TGTGCCAGTAGAAATGCAGGGACTGACTATGGCTACACCTTC. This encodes CASRNAGTDYGYTF. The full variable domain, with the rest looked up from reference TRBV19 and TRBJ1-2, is DGGITQSPKYLFRKEGQNVTLSCEQNLNHDAMYWYRQDPGQGLRLIYYSQIVNDFQKGDIAEGYSVSREKKESFPLTVTSAQKNPTAFYLCASRNAGTDYGYTFGSGTRLTVV.

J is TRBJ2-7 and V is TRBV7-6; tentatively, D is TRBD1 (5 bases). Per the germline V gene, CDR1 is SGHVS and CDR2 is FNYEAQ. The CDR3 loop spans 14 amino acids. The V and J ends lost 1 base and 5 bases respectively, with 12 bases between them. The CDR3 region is CASSLGSGIHEQYF. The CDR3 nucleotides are TGTGCCAGCAGCTTAGGTTCAGGGATCCACGAGCAGTACTTC.

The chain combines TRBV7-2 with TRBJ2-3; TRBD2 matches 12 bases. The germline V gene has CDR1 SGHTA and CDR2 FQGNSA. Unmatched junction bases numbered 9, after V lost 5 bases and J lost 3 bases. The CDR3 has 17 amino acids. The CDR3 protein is CASSRLAGGHGTDTQYF. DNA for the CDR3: TGTGCCAGCAGCCGTCTAGCGGGAGGGCACGGTACAGATACGCAGTATTTT.

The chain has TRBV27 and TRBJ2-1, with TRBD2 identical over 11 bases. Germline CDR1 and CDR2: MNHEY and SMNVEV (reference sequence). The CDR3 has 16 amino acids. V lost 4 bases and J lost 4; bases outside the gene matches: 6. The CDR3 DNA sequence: TGTGCCAGCAGTTGGGGACTAGCGGATACATACAATGAGCAGTTCTTC. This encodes CASSWGLADTYNEQFF.

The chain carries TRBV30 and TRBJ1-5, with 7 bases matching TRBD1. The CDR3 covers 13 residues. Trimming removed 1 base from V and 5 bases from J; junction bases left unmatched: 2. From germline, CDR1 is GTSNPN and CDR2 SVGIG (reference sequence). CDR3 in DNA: TGTGCCTGGAGTGGACAGGGCCATCAGCCCCAGCATTTT. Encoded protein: CAWSGQGHQPQHF. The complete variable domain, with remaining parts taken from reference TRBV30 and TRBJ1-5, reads SQTIHQWPATLVQPVGSPLSLECTVEGTSNPNLYWYRQAAGRGLQLLFYSVGIGQISSEVPQNLSASRPQDRQFILSSKKLLLSDSGFYLCAWSGQGHQPQHFGDGTRLSIL.

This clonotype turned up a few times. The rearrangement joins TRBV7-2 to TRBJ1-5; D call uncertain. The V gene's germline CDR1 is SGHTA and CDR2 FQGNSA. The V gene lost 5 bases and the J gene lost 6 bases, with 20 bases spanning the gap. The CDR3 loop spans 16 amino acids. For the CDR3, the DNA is TGTGCCAGCAGCCCACGTCTTGGAGCGGGAGGTCAGCCCCAGCATTTT. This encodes CASSPRLGAGGQPQHF.

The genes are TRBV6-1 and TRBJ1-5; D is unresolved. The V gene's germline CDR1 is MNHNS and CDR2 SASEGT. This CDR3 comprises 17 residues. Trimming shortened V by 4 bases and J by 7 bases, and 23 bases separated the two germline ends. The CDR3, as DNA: TGTGCCAGCAGTGTCTACTTTCATCGAGGGTTGGGGCAGCCCCAGCATTTT. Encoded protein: CASSVYFHRGLGQPQHF.

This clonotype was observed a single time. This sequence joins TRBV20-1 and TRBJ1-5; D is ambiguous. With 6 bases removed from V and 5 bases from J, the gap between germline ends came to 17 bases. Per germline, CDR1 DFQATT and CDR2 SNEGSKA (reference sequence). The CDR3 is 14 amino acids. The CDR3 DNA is TGCAGTGCGCGGGGATTCCTGAACGATCAGCCCCAGCATTTT. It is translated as CSARGFLNDQPQHF.

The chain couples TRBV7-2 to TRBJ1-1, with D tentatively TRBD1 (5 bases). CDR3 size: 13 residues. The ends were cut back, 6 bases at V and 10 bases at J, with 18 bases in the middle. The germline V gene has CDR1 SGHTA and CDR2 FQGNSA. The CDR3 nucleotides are TGTGCCAGCAGTCCTGAGAGATATAGGGGAGCTTTCTTT. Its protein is CASSPERYRGAFF.

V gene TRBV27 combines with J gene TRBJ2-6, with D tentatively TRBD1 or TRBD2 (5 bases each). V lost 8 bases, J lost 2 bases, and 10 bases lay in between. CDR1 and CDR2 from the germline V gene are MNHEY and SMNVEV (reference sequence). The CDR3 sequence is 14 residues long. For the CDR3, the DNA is TGTGCCAGCCGGTTGGGGGCTGGGGCCAACGTCCTGACTTTC. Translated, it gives CASRLGAGANVLTF. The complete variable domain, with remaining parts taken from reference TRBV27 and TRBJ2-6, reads EAQVTQNPRYLITVTGKKLTVTCSQNMNHEYMSWYRQDPGLGLRQIYYSMNVEVTDKGDVPEGYKVSRKEKRNFPLILESPSPNQTSLYFCASRLGAGANVLTFGAGSRLTVL.

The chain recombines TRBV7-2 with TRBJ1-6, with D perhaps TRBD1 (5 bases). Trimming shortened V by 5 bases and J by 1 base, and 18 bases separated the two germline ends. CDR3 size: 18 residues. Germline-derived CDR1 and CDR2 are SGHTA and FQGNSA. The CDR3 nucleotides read TGTGCCAGCAGCACCCGGGGGGGTTTCTCGTCCTATAATTCACCCCTCCACTTT. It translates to CASSTRGGFSSYNSPLHF.

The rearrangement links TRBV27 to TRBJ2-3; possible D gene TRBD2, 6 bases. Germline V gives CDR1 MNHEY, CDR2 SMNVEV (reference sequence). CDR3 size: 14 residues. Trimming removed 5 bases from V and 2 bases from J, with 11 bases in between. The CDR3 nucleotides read TGTGCCAGCAGTCCCGGACTAAACACAGATACGCAGTATTTT. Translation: CASSPGLNTDTQYF.

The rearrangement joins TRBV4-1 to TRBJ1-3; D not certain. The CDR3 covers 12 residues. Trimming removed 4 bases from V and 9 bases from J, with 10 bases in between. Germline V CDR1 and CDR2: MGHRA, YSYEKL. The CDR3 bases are TGCGCCAGCAGCCCTCGAGGTGGCACCATATATTTT. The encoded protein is CASSPRGGTIYF.

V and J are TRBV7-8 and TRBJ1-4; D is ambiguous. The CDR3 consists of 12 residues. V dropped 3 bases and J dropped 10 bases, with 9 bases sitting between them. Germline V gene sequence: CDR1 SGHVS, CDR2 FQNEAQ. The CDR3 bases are TGTGCCAGCAGCTTTTCCGGTTTAAAACTGTTTTTT. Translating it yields CASSFSGLKLFF.

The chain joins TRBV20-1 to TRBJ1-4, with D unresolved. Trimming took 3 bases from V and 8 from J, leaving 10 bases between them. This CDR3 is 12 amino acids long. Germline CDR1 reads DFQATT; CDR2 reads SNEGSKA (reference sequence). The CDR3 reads CSASPQREKLFF. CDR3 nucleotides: TGCAGTGCTAGCCCGCAGAGAGAAAAACTGTTTTTT.

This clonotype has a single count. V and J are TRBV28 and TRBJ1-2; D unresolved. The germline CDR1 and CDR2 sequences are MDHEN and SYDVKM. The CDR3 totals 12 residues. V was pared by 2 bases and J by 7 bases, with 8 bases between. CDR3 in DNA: TGTGCCAGCAGTTTAGTCATCAGTGGCTACACCTTC. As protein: CASSLVISGYTF.

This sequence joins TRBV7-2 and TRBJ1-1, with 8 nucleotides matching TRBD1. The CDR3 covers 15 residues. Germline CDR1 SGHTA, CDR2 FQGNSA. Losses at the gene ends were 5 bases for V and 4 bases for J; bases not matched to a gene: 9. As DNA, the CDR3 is TGTGCCAGCAGCCAGAAGGCAGGGGGCAGCACTGAAGCTTTCTTT. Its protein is CASSQKAGGSTEAFF.

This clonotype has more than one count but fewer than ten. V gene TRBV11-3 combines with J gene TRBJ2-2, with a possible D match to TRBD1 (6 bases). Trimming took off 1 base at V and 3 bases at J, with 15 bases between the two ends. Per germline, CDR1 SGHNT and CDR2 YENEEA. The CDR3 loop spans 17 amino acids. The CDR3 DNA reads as TGTGCCAGCAGCTTAGTAGGGTTCAGGGGCGACACCGGGGAGCTGTTTTTT. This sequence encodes CASSLVGFRGDTGELFF. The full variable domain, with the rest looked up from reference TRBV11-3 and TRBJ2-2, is EAGVVQSPRYKIIEKKQPVAFWCNPISGHNTLYWYLQNLGQGPELLIRYENEEAVDDSQLPKDRFSAERLKGVDSTLKIQPAELGDSAVYLCASSLVGFRGDTGELFFGEGSRLTVL.

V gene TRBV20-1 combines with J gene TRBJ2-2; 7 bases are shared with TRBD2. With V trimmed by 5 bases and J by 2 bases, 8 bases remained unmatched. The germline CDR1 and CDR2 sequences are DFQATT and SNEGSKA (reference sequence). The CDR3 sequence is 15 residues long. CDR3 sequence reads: CSARLAGSNTGELFF. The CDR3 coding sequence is TGCAGTGCTCGATTAGCGGGTAGCAACACCGGGGAGCTGTTTTTT.

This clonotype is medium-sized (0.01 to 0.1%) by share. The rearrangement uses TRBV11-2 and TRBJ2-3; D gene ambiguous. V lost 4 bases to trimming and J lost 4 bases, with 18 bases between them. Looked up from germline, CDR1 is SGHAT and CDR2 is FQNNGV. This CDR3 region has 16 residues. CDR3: CASSSSVGRRPDTQYF. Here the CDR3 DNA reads TGTGCCAGCAGCTCGAGTGTAGGGCGGCGCCCAGATACGCAGTATTTT.

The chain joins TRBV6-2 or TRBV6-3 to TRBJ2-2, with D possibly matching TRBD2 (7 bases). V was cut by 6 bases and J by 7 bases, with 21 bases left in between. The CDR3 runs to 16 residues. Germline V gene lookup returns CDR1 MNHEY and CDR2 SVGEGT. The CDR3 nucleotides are TGTGCCAGCAGGCTCCCTCATTGGCGGGGGCTCGGGGAGCTGTTTTTT. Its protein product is CASRLPHWRGLGELFF.

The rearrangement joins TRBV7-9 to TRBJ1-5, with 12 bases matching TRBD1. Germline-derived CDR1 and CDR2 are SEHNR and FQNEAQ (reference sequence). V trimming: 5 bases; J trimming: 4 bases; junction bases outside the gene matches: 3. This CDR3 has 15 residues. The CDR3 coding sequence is TGTGCCAGCAGCCCGGGACAGGGGGCTAATCAGCCCCAGCATTTT. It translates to CASSPGQGANQPQHF.

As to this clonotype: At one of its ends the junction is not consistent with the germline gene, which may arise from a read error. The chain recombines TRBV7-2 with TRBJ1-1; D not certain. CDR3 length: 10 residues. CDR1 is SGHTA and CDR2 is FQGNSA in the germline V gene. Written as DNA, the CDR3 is TGTGCCAGCAGACACACCGAAGCTTTCTTT. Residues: CASRHTEAFF.

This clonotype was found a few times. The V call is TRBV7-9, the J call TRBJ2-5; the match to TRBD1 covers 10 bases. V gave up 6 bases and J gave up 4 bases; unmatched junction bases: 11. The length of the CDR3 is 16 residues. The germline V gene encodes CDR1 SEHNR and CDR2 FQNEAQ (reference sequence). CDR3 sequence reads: CASRQRGGTGVETQYF. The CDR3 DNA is TGTGCCAGCAGACAACGAGGAGGGACAGGGGTAGAGACCCAGTACTTC.